The sequence of this TCR beta chain was determined in a study of blood T cell repertoires in COVID-19. Study background: The study drew acute and convalescent COVID-19 samples from the United States, Italy and Spain. Nucleic acid was either cDNA or gDNA, and it came from T cells, B-cell-depleted T cells, or PBMCs.

In the source study's methods: Using reference gene primer amplification, nucleated cell counts were estimated. Some clones are missing from TCRdb's copy, which holds only in-frame ones; the method was immunoSEQ multiplex PCR. V and J calls plus clone size are reproduced from that table; the DNA served to infer D and trimming. The data contain about 40,000 clones, approximately 91% of them singletons. This TCR was recovered from a woman older than 75 with acute or convalescent COVID-19. Sequenced: peripheral blood.

The CDR3, as DNA: TGTGCCAGCAGAGCGGGGGGGGCAACAGATACGCAGTATTTT. It translates to CASRAGGATDTQYF. The chain joins TRBV6-5 to TRBJ2-3, with 10 bases identical to TRBD2. CDR1 and CDR2 from the germline V gene are MNHEY and SVGAGI. The trim removed 6 bases at V and 3 bases at J, leaving 3 bases unmatched. The CDR3 spans 14 residues.